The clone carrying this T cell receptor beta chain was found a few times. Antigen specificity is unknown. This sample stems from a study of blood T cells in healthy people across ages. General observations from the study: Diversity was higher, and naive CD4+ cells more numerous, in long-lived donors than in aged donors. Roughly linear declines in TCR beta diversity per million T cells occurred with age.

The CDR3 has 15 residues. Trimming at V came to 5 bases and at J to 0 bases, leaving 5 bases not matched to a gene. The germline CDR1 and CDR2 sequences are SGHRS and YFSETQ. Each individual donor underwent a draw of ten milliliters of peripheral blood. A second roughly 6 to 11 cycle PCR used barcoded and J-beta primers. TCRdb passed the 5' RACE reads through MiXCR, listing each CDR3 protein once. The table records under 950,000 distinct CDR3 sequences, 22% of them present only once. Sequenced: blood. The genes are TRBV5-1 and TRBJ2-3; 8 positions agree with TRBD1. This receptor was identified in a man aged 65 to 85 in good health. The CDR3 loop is CASRRQGLSTDTQYF. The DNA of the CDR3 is TGCGCCAGCAGGCGACAGGGGTTGAGCACAGATACGCAGTATTTT.